The TCR beta chain described here comes from a study of Graves' ophthalmopathy and Graves' hyperthyroidism. Concerning this clonotype itself: The conserved phenylalanine or tryptophan normally closing the CDR3 is absent here, so this likely arose from a read error.

Each diagnosis was determined on the basis of clinical symptoms, serum thyroxine, TRAb, thyroid ultrasound and orbital computed tomography. The germline V gene encodes CDR1 SGHTA and CDR2 FQGNSA. The CDR3 is 13 residues long. The sequenced template was RNA, covering the TCR beta CDR3 region. HTBI-primed RT-PCR formed the first round, and a multiplex PCR formed the second. TCRdb analysed the multiplex PCR reads with MiXCR anew, one entry per CDR3 protein. The repertoire holds approximately 480,000 distinct CDR3 sequences, with under 15% as singletons. This receptor was taken from a woman aged 30 to 39 with Graves' ophthalmopathy. The sequenced sample consisted of blood. The gene calls are TRBV7-2 and TRBJ1-3; D is ambiguous. This chain's CDR3 is CASSYGPGNTIYY. The CDR3 DNA is TGTGCCAGTAGCTACGGGCCTGGAAACACCATATATTAT.